These T cell receptor beta chains were read from a single sample in a study of breast tumors, draining lymph nodes, adjacent tissues. From the multiplex PCR reads, TCRdb called clonotypes with MiXCR, one entry per CDR3 protein. The sample holds about 13,000 distinct CDR3 sequences, roughly 60% seen once. Sequenced sample: tumor-adjacent breast tissue. The receptors come from a female donor with breast cancer. Some clones in this sample may be carry-over from other donors' samples. Both conserved end residues are part of each CDR3. Fields, in order: J gene, D gene, V gene, clone size, CDR3 protein, CDR3 DNA. The D gene is left open where the match is weak. Only some rows state a clone size, as once, few, many or a class for expanded clones.

>TRBJ1-5|-|TRBV12-3/TRBV12-4|-
CASSLSNSNQPQHF
TGTGCCAGCAGTTTGAGCAATAGCAATCAGCCCCAGCATTTT
>TRBJ2-2|-|TRBV19|-
CASSTEGRQNTGELFF
TGTGCCAGTAGTACTGAGGGACGGCAGAACACCGGGGAGCTGTTTTTT
>TRBJ2-3|TRBD2|TRBV10-3|-
CAIKSASGSTDTQYF
TGTGCCATCAAATCAGCTAGCGGTAGCACAGATACGCAGTATTTT
>TRBJ2-3|-|TRBV7-9|-
CASSLTWRETITDTQYF
TGTGCCAGCAGCTTAACTTGGCGGGAAACCATCACAGATACGCAGTATTTT
>TRBJ2-7|TRBD2|TRBV20-1|few
CSAEGLAGGVESYEQYF
TGCAGTGCGGAAGGACTAGCGGGAGGGGTGGAGTCCTACGAGCAGTACTTC
>TRBJ2-2|TRBD1|TRBV9|-
CASSVVRDSNTGELFF
TGTGCCAGCAGCGTTGTCCGGGACAGTAACACCGGGGAGCTGTTTTTT
>TRBJ1-6|-|TRBV6-5|-
CASSSTGGDNSPLHF
TGTGCCAGCAGTTCAACCGGTGGAGATAATTCACCCCTCCACTTT
>TRBJ2-1|-|TRBV2|-
CASGKWRQGNANEQFF
TGTGCCAGCGGGAAATGGCGGCAGGGGAACGCCAATGAGCAGTTCTTC
>TRBJ2-3|TRBD2|TRBV4-2|-
CASSQDLGGTDTQYF
TGTGCCAGCAGCCAAGATCTCGGGGGGACAGATACGCAGTATTTT
>TRBJ1-2|-|TRBV5-8|-
CASSLTVYGYTF
TGTGCCAGCAGCTTGACAGTATATGGCTACACCTTC
>TRBJ2-1|-|TRBV24-1|-
CATSDRDRSLNEQFF
TGTGCCACCAGTGACCGGGACCGAAGTCTGAATGAGCAGTTCTTC
>TRBJ2-5|TRBD1|TRBV24-1|few
CATSDLYGTGQETQYF
TGTGCCACCAGTGATTTGTATGGGACAGGACAAGAGACCCAGTACTTC
>TRBJ1-3|-|TRBV2|-
CASSDPRGDGNTIYF
TGTGCCAGCAGTGACCCCAGGGGAGACGGAAACACCATATATTTT
>TRBJ2-3|-|TRBV15|-
CATSREGWEAQYF
TGTGCCACCAGCAGAGAAGGGTGGGAGGCGCAGTATTTT
>TRBJ2-1|-|TRBV20-1|once
CSARGGIRTSYNEQFF
TGCAGTGCTAGAGGGGGTATAAGGACATCCTACAATGAGCAGTTCTTC
>TRBJ2-7|-|TRBV6-5|-
CASSPPGTGGYEQYF
TGTGCCAGCAGCCCCCCAGGGACTGGGGGCTACGAGCAGTACTTC
>TRBJ2-7|-|TRBV28|many
CASCRQRIPYEQYF
TGTGCCAGCTGCCGACAAAGGATCCCCTACGAGCAGTACTTC
>TRBJ1-5|-|TRBV19|-
CASRTSDGRNQPQHF
TGTGCCAGTAGGACAAGCGACGGCCGAAATCAGCCCCAGCATTTT
>TRBJ1-4|TRBD1|TRBV19|-
CASSSYRGRNEKLFF
TGTGCCAGTAGTTCTTACAGGGGGCGAAATGAAAAACTGTTTTTT
>TRBJ2-7|TRBD1|TRBV9|-
CASSPRGKYEQYF
TGTGCCAGCAGCCCCAGGGGGAAGTACGAGCAGTACTTC
>TRBJ1-5|-|TRBV24-1|-
CATSDPNQPQHF
TGTGCCACCAGTGACCCCAATCAGCCCCAGCATTTT
>TRBJ1-4|-|TRBV2|-
CASSEGFRTYPKLFF
TGTGCCAGCAGTGAGGGGTTTCGAACCTACCCTAAACTGTTTTTT
>TRBJ2-5|-|TRBV11-2|once
CASSLDRGRQETQYF
TGTGCCAGCAGCTTAGATCGAGGCAGGCAAGAGACCCAGTACTTC
>TRBJ2-3|TRBD1|TRBV4-1|many
CASSQATGGPTDTQYF
TGCGCCAGCAGCCAAGCTACAGGGGGCCCCACAGATACGCAGTATTTT
>TRBJ1-6|-|TRBV19|medium-sized
CASSIKALNSPLHF
TGTGCCAGTAGTATAAAAGCGTTGAATTCACCCCTCCACTTT
>TRBJ2-1|TRBD2|TRBV2|-
CARPSASGKDEQFF
TGTGCCCGACCTAGTGCTAGCGGGAAAGATGAGCAGTTCTTC
>TRBJ2-2|-|TRBV10-1|few
CASSDTRNTGELFF
TGCGCCAGCAGTGATACAAGGAACACCGGGGAGCTGTTTTTT
>TRBJ2-3|TRBD1|TRBV5-1|few
CASSLAGTGQETQYF
TGCGCCAGCAGCTTGGCCGGGACAGGTCAAGAAACGCAGTATTTT
>TRBJ2-1|-|TRBV6-5|-
CASSPPWRGEGNEQFF
TGTGCCAGCAGTCCACCTTGGAGGGGCGAAGGGAATGAGCAGTTCTTC
>TRBJ2-5|TRBD2|TRBV24-1|-
CATRPLAGGQETQYF
TGTGCCACCAGACCTCTAGCGGGGGGGCAAGAGACCCAGTACTTC
>TRBJ2-7|TRBD1|TRBV7-2|few
CASRSGTGTYEQYF
TGTGCCAGCAGGAGTGGGACAGGGACATACGAGCAGTACTTC
>TRBJ1-4|-|TRBV7-7|-
CASSPSPDEKLFF
TGTGCTAGCAGCCCAAGCCCGGATGAAAAACTGTTTTTT
>TRBJ2-5|TRBD2|TRBV6-5|many
CASSYLADKETQYF
TGTGCCAGCAGTTACCTAGCGGACAAAGAGACCCAGTACTTC
>TRBJ1-4|-|TRBV7-8|-
CASSLGTYEQYFEKLFF
-
>TRBJ1-1|-|TRBV27|few
CASSLSFRTEAFF
TGTGCCAGCAGTTTATCCTTCCGGACTGAAGCTTTCTTT